This TCR beta chain was documented in a study of shared clonotypes between healthy human individuals. General study findings and limits: It was expected that sequencing depth would affect clonotype sharing among donors. The sole specimen, blood, was sampled, and tissue repertoires likely differ.

The sample holds one count of this clone. Its antigen remains unknown. Per the original data handling: Junction-only immunoSEQ sequences carried no quality scores, so filtering differed. The method was immunoSEQ multiplex PCR; TCRdb's version includes in-frame clones alone and lacks a portion of them. Clone size and the V and J calls come from that table; the DNA yielded D and trimming. The sample shows approximately 440,000 clones, roughly three quarters of them seen only once. Trimming cost V 3 bases and J 5 bases; bases outside gene matches: 6. Germline CDR1 reads MGHDK; CDR2 reads SYGVNS. This CDR3 is built from 16 residues.

Sequencing input: PBMCs. The chain carries TRBV25-1 and TRBJ2-7; TRBD2 aligns across 14 bases. The source is a woman aged 40 to 55 in good health. Some clones in this sample may be carry-over from other donors' samples. The CDR3 protein is CASSDGGLAGVHEQYF. The DNA of the CDR3 is TGTGCCAGCAGTGATGGGGGACTAGCGGGAGTTCACGAGCAGTACTTC.